Below, 19 T cell receptor beta chains from the same sample are listed, as sequenced in a study of cytomegalovirus exposure and HLA in healthy donors. The PCR employed 60 Vbeta primers together with 13 Jbeta primers. The data were produced by immunoSEQ multiplex PCR, yet TCRdb's version contains in-frame clones alone and is incomplete. The sample records over 200,000 clones, 77% being singletons. Sequenced material: PBMCs. These receptor sequences come from a woman between 55 and 75 years old in good health and CMV-seropositive.

The J gene is TRBJ2-7, the V gene TRBV27; D possibly corresponds to TRBD1 (7 bases). V lost 5 bases to trimming and J lost 3 bases, with 14 bases between them. The CDR3 has 14 amino acids. Looked up from germline, CDR1 is MNHEY and CDR2 is SMNVEV (reference sequence). The CDR3 DNA reads TGTGCCAGCAGTGCATACAGGGGACTCTACGAGCAGTACTTC. Its translation is CASSAYRGLYEQYF.

The chain joins TRBV7-8 to TRBJ2-5; 7 nucleotides line up with TRBD1. The junction had 8 bases not matched to a gene; V was cut back by 3 bases and J by 1 base. Looked up from germline, CDR1 is SGHVS and CDR2 is FQNEAQ. The length of the CDR3 is 16 residues. Here the CDR3 reads CASSFPKGQTQETQYF. Written as DNA, the CDR3 is TGTGCCAGCAGCTTCCCTAAGGGACAGACCCAAGAGACCCAGTACTTC. The full variable domain, in which reference TRBV7-8 and TRBJ2-5 provide the parts outside the CDR3, is GAGVSQSPRYKVAKRGQDVALRCDPISGHVSLFWYQQALGQGPEFLTYFQNEAQLDKSGLPSDRFFAERPEGSVSTLKIQRTQQEDSAVYLCASSFPKGQTQETQYFGPGTRLLVL.

The chain couples TRBV5-1 to TRBJ1-2; TRBD1 agrees at 7 bases. Looked up from germline, CDR1 is SGHRS and CDR2 is YFSETQ. V lost 4 bases to trimming and J lost 4 bases; unmatched junction nucleotides: 16. This CDR3 contains 17 residues. CDR3 residues: CASSPDGTASSGYGYTF. CDR3 nucleotide sequence: TGCGCCAGCAGCCCCGACGGGACAGCATCATCCGGCTATGGCTACACCTTC.

This rearrangement joins TRBV5-4 to TRBJ1-4; perhaps TRBD1 as D (6 bases). V lost 4 bases and J lost 1, with 11 bases in between. CDR3 size: 15 residues. The germline V gene encodes CDR1 SGHNT and CDR2 YYREEE (reference sequence). In DNA, the CDR3 is TGTGCCAGCAGCGGCTCGACAGGAACTAATGAAAAACTGTTTTTT. Amino acids: CASSGSTGTNEKLFF.

In its sample, this clone was seen a few times. The V call is TRBV11-2, the J call TRBJ2-5; 7 bases agree with TRBD1. This CDR3 spans 14 amino acids. The V and J ends lost 5 bases and 4 bases, in that order; junction bases with no gene match: 7. Germline CDR1 is SGHAT and CDR2 is FQNNGV. The DNA of the CDR3 is TGTGCCAGCAGCGACAACAGGGGCGGAGAGACCCAGTACTTC. Translating gives CASSDNRGGETQYF.

This chain joins TRBV2 and TRBJ1-5; 7 bases agree with TRBD1. The CDR3 has 15 amino acids. V trimming: 6 bases; J trimming: 1 base; junction bases outside the gene matches: 6. Germline loops: CDR1 SNHLY, CDR2 FYNNEI. CDR3 in DNA: TGTGCCAGCAGAGCCGGGACAGTAAGCAATCAGCCCCAGCATTTT. This gives the protein CASRAGTVSNQPQHF.

The chain employs TRBV28 and TRBJ1-3, with TRBD1 as a possible D gene (5 bases). The CDR3 is 19 amino acids. Germline V gives CDR1 MDHEN, CDR2 SYDVKM. V gave up 6 bases and J gave up 0 bases, with 24 bases separating them. This chain's CDR3 is CASRQTGGFGGDSGNTIYF. CDR3 sequence (DNA): TGTGCCAGCAGACAAACCGGGGGTTTCGGAGGGGACTCTGGAAACACCATATATTTT.

V is TRBV30 and J is TRBJ1-2, with a tentative D call TRBD1 (6 bases). The V and J ends lost 0 bases and 4 bases respectively, with 12 bases between them. CDR1 is GTSNPN and CDR2 is SVGIG in the germline V gene (reference sequence). CDR3 length equals 14 residues. CDR3 residues: CAWSVLGALYGYTF. The CDR3 coding sequence is TGTGCCTGGAGTGTACTGGGGGCACTCTATGGCTACACCTTC.

J is TRBJ2-3 and V is TRBV5-1; 7 positions agree with TRBD1. Germline-derived CDR1 and CDR2 are SGHRS and YFSETQ. There are 14 residues in the CDR3. The V and J ends lost 4 bases and 3 bases, in that order; junction bases with no gene match: 5. The CDR3 loop is CASSRGPGTDTQYF. Here the CDR3 DNA reads TGCGCCAGCAGCAGGGGGCCGGGGACAGATACGCAGTATTTT.

The CDR3 nucleotides are TGCGCCAGCAGCTTGGCTCACAGCCTGAACACTGAAGCTTTCTTT. It yields the protein CASSLAHSLNTEAFF. The chain links TRBV5-1 to TRBJ1-1; D uncertain. The CDR3 length is 15 residues. V lost 0 bases to trimming and J lost 0 bases, with 9 bases between them. CDR1 is SGHRS, CDR2 YFSETQ, per germline.

This clone was seen once. The J gene is TRBJ1-1, the V gene TRBV6-1; TRBD1 matches 9 bases. There are 13 residues in the CDR3. The ends lost 7 bases at V and 0 bases at J; junction bases unmatched: 0. Germline V gene data show CDR1 as MNHNS and CDR2 as SASEGT. CDR3 in DNA: TGTGCCAGCAACAGGGGGCTGAACACTGAAGCTTTCTTT. It yields the protein CASNRGLNTEAFF.

V usage is TRBV28 and J usage is TRBJ2-7; 11 bases are a match to TRBD2. This CDR3 has 16 amino acids. The junction had 2 bases not matched to a gene; V was cut back by 1 base and J by 0 bases. CDR1 and CDR2 from the germline V gene are MDHEN and SYDVKM. The CDR3 protein is CASSLLGTSGSYEQYF. CDR3 in DNA: TGTGCCAGCAGTTTATTGGGGACTAGCGGCTCCTACGAGCAGTACTTC.

The chain is built from TRBV23-1 and TRBJ1-4, with a tentative D call TRBD1 (5 bases). TRBV23-1 is filed as an ORF, its function uncertain. The CDR3 runs to 14 residues. Between the trimmed V and J ends, which lost 7 bases and 8 bases, there was a span of 17 bases. The DNA of the CDR3 is TGCGCCAGCATTCCCGCGGGGGTAGGAGAAAAACTGTTTTTT. This codes for CASIPAGVGEKLFF.

This chain connects TRBV30 to TRBJ1-4, with TRBD1 matching over 7 bases. The CDR3 runs 13 residues. Germline trimming cut 4 bases from V and 7 bases from J; bases unmatched to any gene: 6. Germline CDR1 is GTSNPN and CDR2 is SVGIG (reference sequence). This CDR3 reads CAWMRDSGEKLFF. The CDR3 DNA follows: TGTGCCTGGATGAGGGACAGCGGTGAAAAACTGTTTTTT.

This clone came up a few times. The chain joins TRBV19 to TRBJ1-1, with TRBD1 as a possible D gene (5 bases). CDR1 is LNHDA and CDR2 is SQIVND in the germline V gene (reference sequence). V was pared by 5 bases and J by 0 bases, with 13 bases between. The CDR3 is made up of 15 amino acids. The CDR3 coding sequence is TGTGCCAGTAGTTTAGTGGACATATTGAACACTGAAGCTTTCTTT. As protein: CASSLVDILNTEAFF.

The CDR3 loop is CASSPQSPTGLDTIYF. The CDR3 nucleotides read TGTGCCAGCAGCCCTCAGAGTCCGACAGGGTTGGACACCATATATTTT. The chain employs TRBV11-2 and TRBJ1-3; 7 nucleotides agree with TRBD1. The CDR3 spans 16 residues. Looked up from germline, CDR1 is SGHAT and CDR2 is FQNNGV. Germline trimming cut 5 bases from V and 8 bases from J; bases unmatched to any gene: 15.

The chain links TRBV27 to TRBJ1-5; D gene uncertain. The V and J ends lost 0 bases and 6 bases respectively, with 6 bases between them. Germline values: CDR1 MNHEY, CDR2 SMNVEV (reference sequence). This CDR3 contains 13 residues. Written as DNA, the CDR3 is TGTGCCAGCAGTTTATCGCAGATTCAGCCCCAGCATTTT. Translated, it gives CASSLSQIQPQHF.

This clone was seen more than once but under ten times. The chain combines TRBV5-1 with TRBJ1-1; D call uncertain. Germline CDR1 and CDR2: SGHRS and YFSETQ. The CDR3 loop spans 15 amino acids. The V and J ends lost 1 base and 0 bases respectively, with 10 bases between them. The CDR3 nucleotides read TGCGCCAGCAGCTTGTCAGGATCTATGAACACTGAAGCTTTCTTT. It specifies CASSLSGSMNTEAFF.

The sample holds one count of this clone. One junction end does not reproduce the germline sequence, and a read error may be involved. V is TRBV30 and J is TRBJ1-2; the D gene is possibly TRBD1 (6 bases). Germline CDR1 reads GTSNPN; CDR2 reads SVGIG (reference sequence). This CDR3 contains 11 residues. The CDR3 region is CAWSVQGPQYF. The CDR3, as DNA: TGTGCCTGGAGTGTACAGGGACCCCAATACTTC.